A single sample is the source of the 28 T cell receptor beta chains below, sequenced in a study of blood T cell repertoires in COVID-19. This table comes from immunoSEQ multiplex PCR, and its TCRdb copy is limited to in-frame clones, with some not included. There are fewer than 200,000 clones in the sample; around four fifths occur only once, and approximately 7.3% lies in the top ten. The sequenced sample consisted of PBMCs or T cells enriched from blood (not recorded which). The receptors were sampled from a man over 45 who had recovered from COVID-19.

The rearrangement uses TRBV7-9 and TRBJ1-6; 9 positions agree with TRBD1. Germline loops: CDR1 SEHNR, CDR2 FQNEAQ (reference sequence). With 5 bases clipped from V and 7 bases from J, the junction kept 6 bases outside the gene matches. The CDR3 contains 15 residues. The CDR3 sequence: CASSRDRVANSPLHF. CDR3 in DNA: TGTGCCAGCAGCCGGGACAGGGTGGCGAATTCACCCCTCCACTTT.

The rearrangement joins TRBV7-6 to TRBJ2-3; D is perhaps TRBD1 (6 bases). The CDR3 is 16 amino acids. V lost 1 base and J 1 base, leaving 12 bases between the germline ends. The germline V gene has CDR1 SGHVS and CDR2 FNYEAQ. CDR3 region: CASSLVGGRGTDTQYF. In nucleotides, the CDR3 is TGTGCCAGCAGCTTAGTTGGGGGCCGGGGCACAGATACGCAGTATTTT.

This clone appeared a few times. The chain employs TRBV4-3 and TRBJ2-3, with 9 bases lining up with TRBD2. J lost 2 bases, V lost 2 bases, and 5 bases had no gene match. The CDR3 contains 16 residues. Germline CDR1 reads LGHNA; CDR2 reads YSLEER. The chain's CDR3 is CASSQLLAGATDTQYF. The CDR3 nucleotides are TGCGCCAGCAGCCAATTGTTAGCGGGGGCCACAGATACGCAGTATTTT.

The rearrangement joins TRBV12-3 or TRBV12-4 to TRBJ1-2, with D perhaps TRBD1 (6 bases). The V gene lost 7 bases and the J gene lost 6 bases, with 15 bases spanning the gap. The CDR3 totals 13 residues. The CDR3 coding sequence is TGTGCCAGCACCCCAGGGGATTGGGATGGCTACACCTTC. Translated, it gives CASTPGDWDGYTF.

This sequence joins TRBV7-2 and TRBJ1-2; 8 nucleotides agree with TRBD1. Germline V gene data show CDR1 as SGHTA and CDR2 as FQGNSA. CDR3 length: 14 residues. The J segment lost 5 bases and the V segment lost 4 bases, leaving 6 bases of the junction unmatched. The chain's CDR3 is CASSSRTGRYGYTF. The CDR3 region has the DNA TGTGCCAGCAGCTCCCGGACAGGGAGGTATGGCTACACCTTC. The complete variable domain, with remaining parts taken from reference TRBV7-2 and TRBJ1-2, reads GAGVSQSPSNKVTEKGKDVELRCDPISGHTALYWYRQSLGQGLEFLIYFQGNSAPDKSGLPSDRFSAERTGGSVSTLTIQRTQQEDSAVYLCASSSRTGRYGYTFGSGTRLTVV.

This rearrangement joins TRBV19 to TRBJ2-7, with TRBD1 matching 9 bases. Germline V gives CDR1 LNHDA, CDR2 SQIVND (reference sequence). Germline trimming cut 4 bases from V and 1 base from J; bases unmatched to any gene: 5. This CDR3 spans 15 amino acids. The CDR3: CASSTGTGYSYEQYF. The CDR3 nucleotides are TGTGCCAGTAGTACAGGGACAGGGTATTCCTACGAGCAGTACTTC.

This clone occurred a few times. The chain recombines TRBV6-5 with TRBJ1-5; D possibly corresponds to TRBD1 (6 bases). The germline V and J ends were trimmed by 0 bases and 2 bases, with 11 bases remaining between them. Germline V CDR1 and CDR2: MNHEY, SVGAGI. CDR3 length: 16 amino acids. This CDR3 is CASSYSSQGRNQPQHF. The CDR3 DNA sequence: TGTGCCAGCAGTTACTCCAGTCAGGGGCGCAATCAGCCCCAGCATTTT.

This sequence joins TRBV7-6 and TRBJ2-3; D is possibly TRBD2 (6 bases). Trimming cost V 5 bases and J 2 bases, with 11 bases left between them. The CDR3 totals 14 residues. In germline, CDR1 is SGHVS, CDR2 FNYEAQ. CDR3 nucleotides: TGTGCCAGCAGCGTTAGCGGCTTCACAGATACGCAGTATTTT. It yields the protein CASSVSGFTDTQYF.

The chain links TRBV6-2 or TRBV6-3 to TRBJ2-7, with 11 bases lining up with TRBD1. This CDR3 has 14 residues. Unmatched junction bases numbered 4, after V lost 2 bases and J lost 7 bases. Germline CDR1 MNHEY, CDR2 SVGEGT. The CDR3, as DNA: TGTGCCAGCAGTTACCAGGACAGGGGGCGAGAGCAGTACTTC. It translates to CASSYQDRGREQYF.

In this sample, this clone turned up once. The CDR3 is CASSLDRAQETQYF. The CDR3 coding sequence is TGTGCCAGCAGCTTAGACAGGGCACAAGAGACCCAGTACTTC. The chain joins TRBV7-7 to TRBJ2-5; TRBD1 might be the D (6 bases). Per germline, CDR1 SSHAT and CDR2 FNYEAQ (reference sequence). The CDR3 spans 14 residues. The V gene lost 1 base and the J gene lost 2 bases, with 8 bases spanning the gap.

This sequence joins TRBV5-1 and TRBJ2-5, with a possible D match to TRBD1 (6 bases). Germline V gives CDR1 SGHRS, CDR2 YFSETQ. The CDR3 sequence is 15 residues long. Trimming left V 0 bases short and J 5 bases short, with 14 bases between. The CDR3 reads CASSLVVGASETQYF. The CDR3, as DNA: TGCGCCAGCAGCTTGGTGGTGGGGGCTAGTGAGACCCAGTACTTC. Full variable domain (missing parts from reference TRBV5-1 and TRBJ2-5): KAGVTQTPRYLIKTRGQQVTLSCSPISGHRSVSWYQQTPGQGLQFLFEYFSETQRNKGNFPGRFSGRQFSNSRSEMNVSTLELGDSALYLCASSLVVGASETQYFGPGTRLLVL.

The chain is built from TRBV6-6 and TRBJ1-5; maybe TRBD1 (6 bases). The CDR3 runs 16 residues. With 6 bases removed from V and 0 bases from J, the gap between germline ends came to 15 bases. The germline gives CDR1 MNHNY, CDR2 SVGAGI (reference sequence). CDR3 sequence: CASSHGQIYSNQPQHF. As DNA, the CDR3 is TGTGCCAGCAGCCATGGACAGATATATAGCAATCAGCCCCAGCATTTT.

This clone occurred a few times. This chain connects TRBV5-1 to TRBJ1-4; 7 nucleotides agree with TRBD1. CDR3 length: 14 amino acids. Germline lookup yields CDR1 SGHRS and CDR2 YFSETQ. J lost 4 bases, V lost 3 bases, and 3 bases had no gene match. CDR3 loop: CASSSGQINEKLFF. The DNA of the CDR3 is TGCGCCAGCAGCTCGGGACAGATTAATGAAAAACTGTTTTTT.

Remarks on this clone: The same CDR3 also results from other DNA sequences found in this sample. J is TRBJ1-1 and V is TRBV18; the D is unclear. Germline loops: CDR1 KGHSH, CDR2 LQKENI. Deletions cut 0 bases from V and 1 base from J, with 6 bases between. The CDR3 loop spans 14 amino acids. CDR3 in DNA: TGTGCCAGCTCACCACCGAACGGGAACACTGAAGCTTTCTTT. Translated, it gives CASSPPNGNTEAFF.

The chain employs TRBV7-2 and TRBJ1-5; no clear D. The CDR3 has 13 amino acids. V was cut by 1 base and J by 9 bases, with 10 bases left in between. Germline lookup yields CDR1 SGHTA and CDR2 FQGNSA. CDR3 sequence reads: CASSLGSEGPQHF. In DNA form, the CDR3 reads TGTGCCAGCAGCTTAGGTTCGGAGGGGCCCCAGCATTTT.

This rearrangement joins TRBV27 to TRBJ2-1, with TRBD1 as a possible D gene (5 bases). The CDR3 extends over 14 amino acids. CDR1 and CDR2 (germline): MNHEY, SMNVEV (reference sequence). The V end lost 5 bases, the J end lost 1 base, and 9 bases lay between the germline ends. For the CDR3, the DNA is TGTGCCAGCAGTCTACGACAGTCCTACAATGAGCAGTTCTTC. Translated: CASSLRQSYNEQFF.

This clone appeared once. The V call is TRBV12-5, the J call TRBJ1-1; perhaps TRBD1 as D (5 bases). Germline loops: CDR1 LGHNT, CDR2 FRNRAP. V dropped 4 bases and J dropped 4 bases, with 13 bases sitting between them. This CDR3 has 14 amino acids. This CDR3 is CASGSGLWGTEAFF. CDR3 sequence (DNA): TGTGCTAGTGGTTCGGGACTCTGGGGCACTGAAGCTTTCTTT.

The J gene is TRBJ1-1, the V gene TRBV27; D possibly corresponds to TRBD1 (5 bases). This CDR3 contains 14 residues. The germline CDR1 and CDR2 sequences are MNHEY and SMNVEV (reference sequence). The V end lost 3 bases, the J end lost 11 bases, and 19 bases lay between the germline ends. The DNA for the CDR3 is TGTGCCAGCAGTTTGGGGGTCGGGGGGGGTTTGGCTTTCTTT. This encodes CASSLGVGGGLAFF.

J is TRBJ2-7 and V is TRBV30; D is perhaps TRBD2 (5 bases). The V end lost 3 bases, the J end lost 5 bases, and 11 bases lay between the germline ends. The CDR3 is 12 amino acids. The germline V gene encodes CDR1 GTSNPN and CDR2 SVGIG (reference sequence). The CDR3 loop is CAWRGSTHEQYF. The CDR3 nucleotides read TGTGCCTGGAGAGGGAGTACACACGAGCAGTACTTC.

Only a few counts were recorded for this clone. V is TRBV2 and J is TRBJ1-1; D is undetermined. Germline CDR1 reads SNHLY; CDR2 reads FYNNEI. Trimming stripped 7 bases from V and 1 base from J, with 13 bases between. CDR3 length: 14 amino acids. In DNA, the CDR3 is TGTGCCAGCATTAAACAGTCAAGGAACACTGAAGCTTTCTTT. Translation: CASIKQSRNTEAFF.

The gene calls are TRBV6-2 or TRBV6-3 and TRBJ2-2; D unresolved. The germline V gene has CDR1 MNHEY and CDR2 SVGEGT. This CDR3 has 12 amino acids. Trimming pared 2 bases from V and 7 bases from J, leaving 5 bases between. The CDR3 spells CASSYHGGELFF. The DNA for the CDR3 is TGTGCCAGCAGTTACCACGGCGGGGAGCTGTTTTTT.

The V and J genes are TRBV7-8 and TRBJ1-3; D remains unclear. V was trimmed by 5 bases and J by 1 base, leaving 9 bases between them. The CDR3 contains 14 residues. CDR1 is SGHVS and CDR2 is FQNEAQ in the germline V gene. As DNA, the CDR3 is TGTGCCAGCAGCAAAGAGAGTTCTGGAAACACCATATATTTT. This sequence encodes CASSKESSGNTIYF.

The CDR3 loop is CASDPGGGTDTQYF. DNA for the CDR3: TGCGCCAGCGACCCGGGGGGGGGCACAGATACGCAGTATTTT. The rearrangement links TRBV5-1 to TRBJ2-3; 8 positions agree with TRBD2. CDR3 length: 14 amino acids. Germline V gives CDR1 SGHRS, CDR2 YFSETQ. The junction had 5 bases not matched to a gene; V was cut back by 7 bases and J by 1 base. Using reference TRBV5-1 and TRBJ2-3 for the parts outside the CDR3, the full variable domain is KAGVTQTPRYLIKTRGQQVTLSCSPISGHRSVSWYQQTPGQGLQFLFEYFSETQRNKGNFPGRFSGRQFSNSRSEMNVSTLELGDSALYLCASDPGGGTDTQYFGPGTRLTVL.

This clone is a singleton in its sample. This chain links TRBV30 with TRBJ1-3; D is uncertain. Germline CDR1 is GTSNPN and CDR2 is SVGIG (reference sequence). With 3 bases removed from V and 0 bases from J, the gap between germline ends came to 6 bases. The CDR3 extends over 13 amino acids. The CDR3 DNA reads TGTGCCTGGAGACGGGGCTCTGGAAACACCATATATTTT. It is translated as CAWRRGSGNTIYF.

The chain recombines TRBV11-2 with TRBJ2-5; D is possibly TRBD1 (5 bases). Trimming stripped 5 bases from V and 2 bases from J, with 12 bases between. The CDR3 contains 14 residues. Germline values: CDR1 SGHAT, CDR2 FQNNGV. The CDR3 DNA follows: TGTGCCAGCAGCCGAACAGGTTTTCAAGAGACCCAGTACTTC. Protein product: CASSRTGFQETQYF.

In DNA, the CDR3 is TGTGCCAGTAGTATGGACTCCGCCTACGAGCAGTACTTC. Its translation: CASSMDSAYEQYF. The chain combines TRBV19 with TRBJ2-7, with D possibly matching TRBD2 (5 bases). The germline V gene encodes CDR1 LNHDA and CDR2 SQIVND (reference sequence). The V and J ends lost 3 bases and 2 bases respectively, with 8 bases between them. The CDR3 has 13 amino acids.

This chain connects TRBV19 to TRBJ1-3, with 10 positions matching TRBD1. The CDR3 loop spans 18 amino acids. The V gene's germline CDR1 is LNHDA and CDR2 SQIVND (reference sequence). The ends lost 2 bases at V and 0 bases at J; junction bases unmatched: 7. Here the CDR3 reads CASSILSGQGISGNTIYF. The CDR3 region has the DNA TGTGCCAGTAGTATACTCTCGGGACAGGGGATCTCTGGAAACACCATATATTTT.

V usage is TRBV27 and J usage is TRBJ1-1; 8 bases match TRBD1. The CDR3 totals 16 residues. J lost 3 bases, V lost 5 bases, and 11 bases had no gene match. The germline V gene encodes CDR1 MNHEY and CDR2 SMNVEV (reference sequence). For the CDR3, the DNA is TGTGCCAGCAGTCTAGGACAGGGCTTTTTAGACACTGAAGCTTTCTTT. As protein: CASSLGQGFLDTEAFF.